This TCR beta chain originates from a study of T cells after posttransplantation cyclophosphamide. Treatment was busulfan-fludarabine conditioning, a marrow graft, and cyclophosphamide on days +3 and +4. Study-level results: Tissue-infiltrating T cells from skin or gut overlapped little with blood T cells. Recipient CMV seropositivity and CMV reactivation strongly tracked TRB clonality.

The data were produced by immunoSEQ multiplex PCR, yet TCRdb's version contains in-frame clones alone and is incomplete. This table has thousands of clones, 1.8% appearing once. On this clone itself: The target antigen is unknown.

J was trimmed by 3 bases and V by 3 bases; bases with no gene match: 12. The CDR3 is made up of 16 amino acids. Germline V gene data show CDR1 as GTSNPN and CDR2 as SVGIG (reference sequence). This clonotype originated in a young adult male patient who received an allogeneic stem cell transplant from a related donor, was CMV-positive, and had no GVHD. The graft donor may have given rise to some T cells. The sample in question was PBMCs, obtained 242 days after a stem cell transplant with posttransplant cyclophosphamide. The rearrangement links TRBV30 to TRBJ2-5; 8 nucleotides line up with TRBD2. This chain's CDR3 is CAWRDFSGLVKETQYF. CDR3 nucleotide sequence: TGTGCCTGGAGGGATTTTTCGGGACTAGTGAAAGAGACCCAGTACTTC.